The TCR beta chain under discussion was sequenced for a study of identical twins. The V gene lost 0 bases and the J gene lost 3 bases, with 10 bases spanning the gap. Germline CDR1 SGHRS, CDR2 YFSETQ. The CDR3 runs to 15 residues. This clonotype was picked up many times. TCRdb used MiXCR to reprocess the 5' RACE reads, holding one entry per CDR3 protein. The data show about 890,000 distinct CDR3 sequences, with approximately 13% seen just once and around 1.5% held by the top ten. Each donor (without exception) was a healthy Caucasian. These sequences were also reported in another study, on yellow fever vaccine responses in identical twins.

The sequence was obtained from a woman aged 18-29 years in good health. The chain carries TRBV5-1 and TRBJ2-1, with a tentative D call TRBD2 (6 bases). The sequencing sample was made of PBMCs. CDR3 bases: TGCGCCAGCAGCTTGGAAGGAGGGGACTACAATGAGCAGTTCTTC. Encoded protein: CASSLEGGDYNEQFF.